Listed below are T cell receptor beta chains from one sample, sequenced in a study of T-cell reconstitution after alpha-beta-depleted transplantation in children. TCRdb processed the PCR reads anew with MiXCR; each CDR3 protein has one entry. This repertoire shows about half a million distinct CDR3 sequences, about 12% found once; its top ten account for about 5.6%. The sample in question was PBMCs from the stem cell graft donor, obtained from the stem cell graft. The receptor source for this set is a human donor who donated a stem cell graft to a child with combined immunodeficiency. CDR3s include the opening cysteine and the closing phenylalanine or tryptophan. D genes are given only for firm matches. Only some rows state a clone size, as once, few, many or a class for expanded clones.

V gene	J gene	clone size	D gene	CDR3 protein	CDR3 DNA
TRBV20-1	TRBJ2-7	many	NA	CSARGLSETTYEQYF	TGCAGTGCTAGAGGGTTATCCGAGACTACCTACGAGCAGTACTTC
TRBV5-1	TRBJ1-2	few	NA	CASSPNIRGFVLDYGYTF	TGCGCCAGCAGCCCAAATATCAGGGGTTTCGTTTTGGACTATGGCTACACCTTC
TRBV7-2	TRBJ2-1	few	NA	CASSGGTQPYNEQFF	TGTGCCAGCAGCGGGGGGACGCAACCCTACAATGAGCAGTTCTTC
TRBV7-9	TRBJ2-1	few	TRBD2	CASSLGASGGSEQFF	TGTGCCAGCAGCTTAGGCGCTAGCGGGGGTTCTGAGCAGTTCTTC
TRBV24-1	TRBJ2-7	few	NA	CATSDPTQYEQYF	TGTGCCACCAGTGACCCGACACAATACGAGCAGTACTTC
TRBV12-3/TRBV12-4	TRBJ2-1	many	NA	CASSFHNEQFF	TGTGCCAGCAGTTTCCACAATGAGCAGTTCTTC
TRBV5-1	TRBJ2-3	NA	NA	CASSLDRGGRNTQYF	TGCGCCAGCAGCTTGGACAGGGGGGGTAGGAATACGCAGTATTTT
TRBV2	TRBJ2-7	NA	NA	CASSEPNEQYF	TGTGCCAGCAGTGAGCCCAACGAGCAGTACTTC
TRBV3-1	TRBJ1-4	few	NA	CASSQGIARGMFF	TGTGCCAGCAGCCAAGGTATTGCCAGGGGAATGTTTTTT
TRBV20-1	TRBJ1-2	many	TRBD1	CSARIGGANYGYTF	TGCAGTGCGAGGATAGGGGGCGCTAACTATGGCTACACCTTC
TRBV10-3	TRBJ2-1	few	TRBD2	CAISGGGGEQFF	TGTGCCATCAGTGGGGGGGGAGGCGAGCAGTTCTTC
TRBV7-2	TRBJ2-7	few	TRBD1	CASSFHRQGEQYF	TGTGCCAGCAGCTTCCATCGACAGGGCGAGCAGTACTTC
TRBV7-9	TRBJ2-7	few	NA	CASSFGNPYEQYF	TGTGCCAGCAGCTTCGGGAACCCCTACGAGCAGTACTTC
TRBV28	TRBJ2-7	few	TRBD1	CASSSRRDRTPYEQYF	TGTGCCAGCAGTTCCCGCCGGGACAGGACCCCCTACGAGCAGTACTTC
TRBV6-5	TRBJ2-5	NA	NA	CASSYRGSQETQYF	TGTGCCAGCAGTTACAGGGGGTCCCAAGAGACCCAGTACTTC
TRBV7-8	TRBJ2-1	many	TRBD2	CASSAHRGGSYNEQFF	TGTGCCAGCAGCGCCCATAGGGGCGGGAGTTACAATGAGCAGTTCTTC
TRBV20-1	TRBJ2-1	few	TRBD2	CSASVLAGGRRNEQFF	TGCAGTGCTAGTGTGCTAGCGGGAGGGAGGCGCAATGAGCAGTTCTTC
TRBV5-1	TRBJ1-1	few	TRBD1	CASSLERTGMNTEAFF	TGCGCCAGCAGCTTGGAACGGACAGGGATGAACACTGAAGCTTTCTTT
TRBV6-1	TRBJ2-3	NA	NA	CASSDAGYATDTQYF	TGTGCCAGCAGTGACGCAGGGTATGCCACAGATACGCAGTATTTT
TRBV20-1	TRBJ2-3	few	TRBD2	CSASVAGGPTVSTDTQYF	TGCAGTGCTAGCGTAGCGGGGGGGCCTACAGTGAGCACAGATACGCAGTATTTT
TRBV7-2	TRBJ2-7	few	TRBD2	CASSLVREGYEQYF	TGTGCCAGCAGCTTAGTGCGGGAGGGGTACGAGCAGTACTTC
TRBV15	TRBJ2-2	few	NA	CATSQTNTGELFF	TGTGCCACCAGCCAAACGAACACCGGGGAGCTGTTTTTT
TRBV27	TRBJ1-1	few	TRBD1	CASSLSLTGGSEAFF	TGTGCCAGCAGTTTATCTCTGACAGGGGGATCTGAAGCTTTCTTT
TRBV6-1	TRBJ2-1	few	NA	CASKPNSGAYNEQFF	TGTGCCAGCAAACCCAATTCGGGGGCCTACAATGAGCAGTTCTTC
TRBV5-1	TRBJ1-1	once	TRBD1	CASRAPRLGTGRTEAFF	TGCGCCAGCAGGGCCCCCCGGCTAGGGACAGGGAGAACTGAAGCTTTCTTT
TRBV6-4	TRBJ2-7	many	TRBD1	CASRASTGGSYEQYF	TGTGCCAGCAGGGCGTCAACAGGGGGTAGCTACGAGCAGTACTTC
TRBV6-1	TRBJ2-4	NA	NA	CASSETWNIQYF	TGTGCCAGCAGTGAAACGTGGAACATTCAGTACTTC
TRBV5-6	TRBJ2-3	many	NA	CASSLPPVDTQYF	TGTGCCAGCAGCTTGCCCCCGGTCGATACGCAGTATTTT
TRBV20-1	TRBJ2-5	few	NA	CSAGPGSGSFRIQYF	TGCAGTGCCGGACCAGGATCGGGGTCTTTTCGGATCCAGTACTTC
TRBV6-1	TRBJ1-5	many	NA	CASSDRWDQPQHF	TGTGCCAGCAGTGATCGGTGGGATCAGCCCCAGCATTTT
TRBV7-2	TRBJ1-6	NA	NA	CASSAAARASSPLHF	TGTGCCAGCAGCGCCGCAGCGAGGGCAAGTTCACCCCTCCACTTT
TRBV12-3/TRBV12-4	TRBJ2-1	many	NA	CASNHRIYYNEQFF	TGTGCCAGCAATCACAGGATTTATTACAATGAGCAGTTCTTC
TRBV7-9	TRBJ2-7	many	NA	CASSYLPYEQYF	TGTGCCAGCAGTTATCTACCCTACGAGCAGTACTTC
TRBV5-1	TRBJ2-7	few	TRBD1	CASRIDRAYYEQYF	TGCGCCAGCAGGATAGACAGGGCTTACTACGAGCAGTACTTC
TRBV19	TRBJ2-2	NA	NA	CASSTRGPNTGELFF	TGTGCCAGTAGTACCAGGGGCCCGAACACCGGGGAGCTGTTTTTT
TRBV4-3	TRBJ1-5	NA	NA	CASSQGIPGNQPQHF	TGCGCCAGCAGCCAGGGTATTCCGGGGAATCAGCCCCAGCATTTT
TRBV20-1	TRBJ2-7	NA	NA	CSAMTSGLHYEQYF	TGCAGTGCAATGACGTCGGGACTCCATTACGAGCAGTACTTC
TRBV9	TRBJ2-1	few	NA	CASSVSGLLNYNEQFF	TGTGCCAGCAGCGTATCGGGGCTACTCAACTACAATGAGCAGTTCTTC
TRBV4-3	TRBJ2-7	NA	NA	CASSQERNRVYEQYF	TGCGCCAGCAGCCAAGAGAGGAATCGAGTTTACGAGCAGTACTTC
TRBV3-1	TRBJ1-1	NA	TRBD1	CASSHRDRANTEAFF	TGTGCCAGCAGCCATCGGGACAGGGCAAACACTGAAGCTTTCTTT
TRBV14	TRBJ2-1	few	NA	CASSQIRGLWNEQFF	TGTGCCAGCAGTCAAATTAGGGGCCTGTGGAATGAGCAGTTCTTC
TRBV4-2	TRBJ1-5	NA	TRBD1	CASSQGPGTDQPQHF	TGTGCCAGCAGCCAAGGCCCCGGGACAGATCAGCCCCAGCATTTT
TRBV19	TRBJ2-7	NA	TRBD1	CASRQGQGSSYEQYF	TGTGCCAGTAGACAGGGACAGGGGAGCTCCTACGAGCAGTATTTC